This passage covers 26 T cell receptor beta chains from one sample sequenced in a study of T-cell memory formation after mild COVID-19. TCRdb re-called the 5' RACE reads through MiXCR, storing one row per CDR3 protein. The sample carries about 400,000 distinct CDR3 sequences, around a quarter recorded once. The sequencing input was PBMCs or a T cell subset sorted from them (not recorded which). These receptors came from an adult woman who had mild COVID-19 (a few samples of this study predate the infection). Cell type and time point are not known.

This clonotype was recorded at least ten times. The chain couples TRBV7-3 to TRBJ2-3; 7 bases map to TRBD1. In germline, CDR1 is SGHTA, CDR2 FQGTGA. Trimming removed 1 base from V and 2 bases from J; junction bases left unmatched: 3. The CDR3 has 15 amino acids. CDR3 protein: CASSLRGQLTDTQYF. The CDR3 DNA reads TGTGCCAGCAGCTTAAGGGGACAGCTCACAGATACGCAGTATTTT.

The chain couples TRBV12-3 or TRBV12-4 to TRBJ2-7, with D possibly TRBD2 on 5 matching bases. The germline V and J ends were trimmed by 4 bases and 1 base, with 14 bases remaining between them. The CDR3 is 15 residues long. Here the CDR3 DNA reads TGTGCCAGCAGTTCCCCCCCCAGCGGTTCCTACGAGCAGTACTTC. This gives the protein CASSSPPSGSYEQYF.

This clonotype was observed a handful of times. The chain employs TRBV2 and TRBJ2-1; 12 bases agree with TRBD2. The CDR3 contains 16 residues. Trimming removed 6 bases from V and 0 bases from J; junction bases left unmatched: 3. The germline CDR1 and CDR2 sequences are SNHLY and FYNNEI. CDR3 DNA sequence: TGTGCCAGCAGGGGACTAGCGGGCAGCTCCTACAATGAGCAGTTCTTC. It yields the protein CASRGLAGSSYNEQFF.

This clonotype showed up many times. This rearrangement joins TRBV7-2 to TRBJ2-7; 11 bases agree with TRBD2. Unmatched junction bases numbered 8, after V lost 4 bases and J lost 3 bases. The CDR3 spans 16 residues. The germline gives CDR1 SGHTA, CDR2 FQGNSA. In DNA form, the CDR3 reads TGTGCCAGCAGCTCTCGTCCCGGGACTAGCGGCTACGAGCAGTACTTC. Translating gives CASSSRPGTSGYEQYF.

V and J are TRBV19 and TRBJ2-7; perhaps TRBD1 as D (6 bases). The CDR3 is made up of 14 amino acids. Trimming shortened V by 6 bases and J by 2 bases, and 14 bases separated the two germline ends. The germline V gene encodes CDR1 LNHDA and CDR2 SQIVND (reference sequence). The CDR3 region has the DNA TGTGCCAGTAGCCCTCTCGGACAGCCCTACGAGCAGTACTTC. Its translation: CASSPLGQPYEQYF.

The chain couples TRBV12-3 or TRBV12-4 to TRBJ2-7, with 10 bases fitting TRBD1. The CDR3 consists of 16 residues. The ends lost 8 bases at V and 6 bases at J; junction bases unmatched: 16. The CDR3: CASHTGTRDRGSEQYF. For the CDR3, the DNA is TGTGCCAGCCACACGGGGACCCGGGACAGGGGTAGCGAGCAGTACTTC.

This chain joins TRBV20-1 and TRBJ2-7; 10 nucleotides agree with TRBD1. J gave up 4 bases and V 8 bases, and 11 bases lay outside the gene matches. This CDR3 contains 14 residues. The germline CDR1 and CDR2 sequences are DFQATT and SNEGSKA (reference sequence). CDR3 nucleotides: TGCAGTTCCTCCCCTCGGGACAGGGGATACGAGCAGTACTTC. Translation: CSSSPRDRGYEQYF.

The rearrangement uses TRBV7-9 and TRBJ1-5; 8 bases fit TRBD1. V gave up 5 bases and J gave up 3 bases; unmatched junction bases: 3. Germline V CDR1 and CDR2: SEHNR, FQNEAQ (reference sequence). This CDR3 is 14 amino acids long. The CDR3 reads CASSRQGTNQPQHF. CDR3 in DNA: TGTGCCAGCAGCAGACAGGGGACCAATCAGCCCCAGCATTTT.

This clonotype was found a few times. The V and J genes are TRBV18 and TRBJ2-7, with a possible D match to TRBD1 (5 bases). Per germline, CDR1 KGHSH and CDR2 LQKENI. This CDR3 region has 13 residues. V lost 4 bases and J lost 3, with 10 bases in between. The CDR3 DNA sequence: TGTGCCAGCTCACATCTGGACATCTACGAGCAGTACTTC. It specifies CASSHLDIYEQYF.

CDR3 residues: CASSKGVDTQYF. The CDR3 coding sequence is TGTGCCAGCAGCAAAGGGGTAGATACGCAGTATTTT. J is TRBJ2-3 and V is TRBV2, with D possibly matching TRBD1 (5 bases). V was pared by 6 bases and J by 5 bases, with 9 bases between. In germline, CDR1 is SNHLY, CDR2 FYNNEI. The CDR3 runs to 12 residues.

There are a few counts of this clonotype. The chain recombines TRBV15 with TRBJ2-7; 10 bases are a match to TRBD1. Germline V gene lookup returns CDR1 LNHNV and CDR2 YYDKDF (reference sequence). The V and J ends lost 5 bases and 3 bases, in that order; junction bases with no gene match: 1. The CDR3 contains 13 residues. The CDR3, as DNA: TGTGCCACCAGCCGGACAGGGGGCTACGAGCAGTACTTC. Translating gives CATSRTGGYEQYF. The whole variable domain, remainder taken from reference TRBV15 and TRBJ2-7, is DAMVIQNPRYQVTQFGKPVTLSCSQTLNHNVMYWYQQKSSQAPKLLFHYYDKDFNNEADTPDNFQSRRPNTSFCFLDIRSPGLGDTAMYLCATSRTGGYEQYFGPGTRLTVT.

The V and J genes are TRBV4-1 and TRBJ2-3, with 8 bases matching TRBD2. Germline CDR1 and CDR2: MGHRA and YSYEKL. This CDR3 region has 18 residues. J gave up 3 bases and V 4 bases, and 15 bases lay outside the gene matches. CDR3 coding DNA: TGCGCCAGCAGCCGAGCAGTATCGAGCGGGGGACTGACAGATACGCAGTATTTT. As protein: CASSRAVSSGGLTDTQYF.

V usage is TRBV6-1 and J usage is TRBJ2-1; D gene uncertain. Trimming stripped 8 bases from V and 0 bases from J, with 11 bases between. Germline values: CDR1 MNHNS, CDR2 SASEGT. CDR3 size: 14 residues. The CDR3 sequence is CASVHSSSYNEQFF. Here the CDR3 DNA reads TGTGCCAGCGTTCACAGCAGCTCCTACAATGAGCAGTTCTTC.

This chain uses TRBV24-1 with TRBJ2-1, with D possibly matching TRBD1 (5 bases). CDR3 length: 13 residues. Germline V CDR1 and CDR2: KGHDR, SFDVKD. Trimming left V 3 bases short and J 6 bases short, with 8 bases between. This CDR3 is CATSDGAVNEQFF. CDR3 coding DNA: TGTGCCACCAGTGATGGGGCTGTCAATGAGCAGTTCTTC.

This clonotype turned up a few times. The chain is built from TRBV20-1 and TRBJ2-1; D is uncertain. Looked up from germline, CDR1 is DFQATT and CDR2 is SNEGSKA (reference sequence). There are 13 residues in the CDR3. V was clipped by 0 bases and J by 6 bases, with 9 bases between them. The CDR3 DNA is TGCAGTGCTAGAGATCCGACCGTCAATGAGCAGTTCTTC. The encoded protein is CSARDPTVNEQFF.

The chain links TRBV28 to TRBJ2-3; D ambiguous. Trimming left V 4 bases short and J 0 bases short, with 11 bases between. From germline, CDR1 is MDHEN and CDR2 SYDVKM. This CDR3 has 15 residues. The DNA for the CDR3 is TGTGCCAGCAGTTCCCAAGGACCCAGCACAGATACGCAGTATTTT. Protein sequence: CASSSQGPSTDTQYF.

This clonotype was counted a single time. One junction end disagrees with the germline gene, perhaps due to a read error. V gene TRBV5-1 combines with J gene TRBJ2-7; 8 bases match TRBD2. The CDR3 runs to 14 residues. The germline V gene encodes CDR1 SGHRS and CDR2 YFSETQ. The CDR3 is CTSSLSGGSYEQYF. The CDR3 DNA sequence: TGCACCAGCAGCTTGAGCGGGGGAAGTTACGAGCAGTACTTC.

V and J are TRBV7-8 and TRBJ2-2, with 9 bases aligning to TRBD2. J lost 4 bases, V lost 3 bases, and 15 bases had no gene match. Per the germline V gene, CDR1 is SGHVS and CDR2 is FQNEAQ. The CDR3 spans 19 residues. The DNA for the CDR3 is TGTGCCAGCAGCTTTTACCCCACCAGGCGGGAGGGCGTCACCGGGGAGCTGTTTTTT. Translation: CASSFYPTRREGVTGELFF.

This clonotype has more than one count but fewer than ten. The CDR3, as DNA: TGTGCCATCCGGACTAGCGGGGGCCCACAAGAGACCCAGTACTTC. This sequence encodes CAIRTSGGPQETQYF. The J gene is TRBJ2-5, the V gene TRBV12-3 or TRBV12-4; 13 bases map to TRBD2. The length of the CDR3 is 15 residues. After removal of 10 bases from V and 2 bases from J, the junction contained 7 bases not matched to a gene.

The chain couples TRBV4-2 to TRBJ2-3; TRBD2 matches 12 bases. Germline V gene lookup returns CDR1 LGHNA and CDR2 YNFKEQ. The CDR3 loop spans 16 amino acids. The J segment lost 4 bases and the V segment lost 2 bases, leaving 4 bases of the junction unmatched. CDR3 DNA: TGTGCCAGCAGCCAACAGACTAGCGGGAGTGCAGATACGCAGTATTTT. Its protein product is CASSQQTSGSADTQYF.

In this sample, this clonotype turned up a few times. The DNA of the CDR3 is TGTGCCAGCAGCTTAGTGCGGTACCAAGAGACCCAGTACTTC. This gives the protein CASSLVRYQETQYF. The chain recombines TRBV7-9 with TRBJ2-5; no clear D. The CDR3 spans 14 residues. Trimming took 1 base from V and 0 from J, leaving 6 bases between them. Germline CDR1 and CDR2: SEHNR and FQNEAQ (reference sequence).

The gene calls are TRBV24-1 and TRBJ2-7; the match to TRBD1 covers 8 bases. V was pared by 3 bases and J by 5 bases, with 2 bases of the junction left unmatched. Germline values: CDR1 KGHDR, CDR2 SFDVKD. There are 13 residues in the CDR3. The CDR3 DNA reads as TGTGCCACCAGTGATCCAGGGGGCCACGAGCAGTACTTC. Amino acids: CATSDPGGHEQYF.

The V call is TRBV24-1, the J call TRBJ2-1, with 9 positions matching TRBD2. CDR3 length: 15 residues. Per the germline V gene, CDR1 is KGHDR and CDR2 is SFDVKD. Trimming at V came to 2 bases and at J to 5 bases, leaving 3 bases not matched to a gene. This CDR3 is CATSDWTSANNEQFF. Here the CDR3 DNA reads TGTGCCACCAGTGATTGGACTAGCGCCAACAATGAGCAGTTCTTC.

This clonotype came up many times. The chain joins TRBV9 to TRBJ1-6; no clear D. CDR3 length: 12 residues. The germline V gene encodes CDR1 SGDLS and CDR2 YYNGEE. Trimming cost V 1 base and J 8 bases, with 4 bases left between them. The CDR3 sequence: CASSVIDSPLHF. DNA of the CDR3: TGTGCCAGCAGCGTAATCGATTCACCCCTCCACTTT.

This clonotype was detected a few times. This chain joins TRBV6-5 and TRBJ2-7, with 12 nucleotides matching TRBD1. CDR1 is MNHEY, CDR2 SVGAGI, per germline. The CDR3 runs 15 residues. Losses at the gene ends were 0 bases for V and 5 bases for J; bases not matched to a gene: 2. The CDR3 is CASSYSGQGADEQYF. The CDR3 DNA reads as TGTGCCAGCAGTTACTCGGGACAGGGGGCTGACGAGCAGTACTTC.

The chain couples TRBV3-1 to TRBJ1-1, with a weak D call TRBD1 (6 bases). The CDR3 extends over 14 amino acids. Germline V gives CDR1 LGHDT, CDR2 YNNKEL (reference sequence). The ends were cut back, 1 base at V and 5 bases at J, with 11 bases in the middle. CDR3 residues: CASSQVVQGTEAFF. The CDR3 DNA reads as TGTGCCAGCAGCCAAGTTGTTCAGGGGACTGAAGCTTTCTTT.